This T cell receptor beta chain stems from a study of tissue T cells after allogeneic stem cell transplantation. Clones were sequenced by immunoSEQ multiplex PCR, and TCRdb holds only the in-frame ones, with some missing. The table includes some 6,100 clones, 45% to 50% detected once. A few counts support this clone. Its cognate antigen is unknown. Here the gene names and germline are mouse. The CDR3 extends 1 residue past the end of the read, so its final part is completed from the germline J gene. As for time point: mouse harvest day 7 after allogeneic transplant. Tail vein injection delivered 10^7 T-cell-depleted bone marrow cells and 10^6 splenic CD5+ T cells. The V gene lost 1 base and the J gene lost 2 bases, with 5 bases spanning the gap. The CDR3 contains 14 residues. In germline, CDR1 is SNHLY, CDR2 FYNGKV (reference sequence). Broader study findings: Only a limited share of tissue TCRs appeared in blood or spleen.

The rearrangement uses TRBV3 and TRBJ1-4; D uncertain. Sequenced input: skin. The TCR originated in a female BALB/c mouse given C57BL/6 T cells with graft-versus-host disease after an allogeneic hematopoietic cell transplant. The CDR3: CASSLDWSNERLFF. The part of the CDR3 DNA that was read is TGTGCCAGCAGCTTAGATTGGTCCAACGAAAGATTATTT.